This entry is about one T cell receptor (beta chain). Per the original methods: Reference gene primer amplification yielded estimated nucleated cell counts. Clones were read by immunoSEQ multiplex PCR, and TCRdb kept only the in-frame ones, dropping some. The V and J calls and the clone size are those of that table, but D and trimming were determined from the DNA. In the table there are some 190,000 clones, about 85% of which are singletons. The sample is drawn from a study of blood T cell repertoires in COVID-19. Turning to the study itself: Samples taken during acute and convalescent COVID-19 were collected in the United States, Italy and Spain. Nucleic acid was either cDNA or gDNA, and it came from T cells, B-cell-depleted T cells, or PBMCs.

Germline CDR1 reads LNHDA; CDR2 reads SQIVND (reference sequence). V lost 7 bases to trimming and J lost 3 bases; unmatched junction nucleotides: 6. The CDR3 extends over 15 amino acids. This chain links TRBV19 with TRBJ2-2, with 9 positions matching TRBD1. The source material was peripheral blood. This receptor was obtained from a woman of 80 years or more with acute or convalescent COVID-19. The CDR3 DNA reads TGTGCCAGTAAGCGGCGACAGGGGGACACCGGGGAGCTGTTTTTT. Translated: CASKRRQGDTGELFF.